The text below deals with one T cell receptor beta chain. V was cut by 1 base and J by 0 bases, with 9 bases left in between. The length of the CDR3 is 15 residues. In germline, CDR1 is SGHVS, CDR2 FNYEAQ. The sample is drawn from a study of OX40 agonist ivuxolimab in advanced cancers. Clones were read by immunoSEQ multiplex PCR, and TCRdb kept only the in-frame ones, dropping some. The table lists tens of thousands of clones, roughly 87% of them singletons, with over 5% in the top ten. The sequence was collected from an adult with an advanced solid tumor such as melanoma, head and neck, liver or kidney cancer. V usage is TRBV7-6 and J usage is TRBJ1-2, with a weak D call TRBD1 (6 bases). The material was CD4+ or CD8+ T cells sorted from blood, obtained in a trial of the OX40 agonist ivuxolimab. CDR3 sequence (DNA): TGTGCCAGCAGCTTAGGGGGGGGCCCTAACTATGGCTACACCTTC. Translating it yields CASSLGGGPNYGYTF.